This is a list of T cell receptor beta chains from one sample in a study of blood T cell repertoires in COVID-19. Profiled with immunoSEQ multiplex PCR; TCRdb holds only in-frame clones, not every one. The sample contains about 300,000 clones, around nine tenths of which appear only once. Source material: peripheral blood. These receptors were obtained from a man aged 70-80 years with acute or convalescent COVID-19. The CDR3 runs from the conserved cysteine through the conserved F or W. A D gene is named only where the DNA matches it firmly. Not every row has a clone size; where given, it reads once, few, many or a size class.

cdr3_nt: TGTGCCAGCATCACGGCAGGGGGCTATGGCTACACCTTC; cdr3_aa: CASITAGGYGYTF; j_call: TRBJ1-2; v_call: TRBV5-6; d_call: TRBD1; clone_size: .
cdr3_nt: TGTGCCAGCAGCTTTGGGCAGCCCTCTGGGGCCAACGTCCTGACTTTC; cdr3_aa: CASSFGQPSGANVLTF; j_call: TRBJ2-6; v_call: TRBV7-2; d_call: .; clone_size: .
cdr3_nt: TGTGCCACCAGCAGATCCGCCGGGACAGTTTATGAAAAACTGTTTTTT; cdr3_aa: CATSRSAGTVYEKLFF; j_call: TRBJ1-4; v_call: TRBV15; d_call: TRBD1; clone_size: .
cdr3_nt: TGTGCCAGCTCACCATACACCAGGGGAAACACCGGGGAGCTGTTTTTT; cdr3_aa: CASSPYTRGNTGELFF; j_call: TRBJ2-2; v_call: TRBV18; d_call: .; clone_size: .
cdr3_nt: TGTGCCAGTAGTAACCGGGGCGGGAGGAGCCTAAACAATGAGCAGTTCTTC; cdr3_aa: CASSNRGGRSLNNEQFF; j_call: TRBJ2-1; v_call: TRBV19; d_call: TRBD2; clone_size: .
cdr3_nt: TGTGCCAGCAGCCAACCACCGACAGGGGGCTTGGCTGAAGCTTTCTTT; cdr3_aa: CASSQPPTGGLAEAFF; j_call: TRBJ1-1; v_call: TRBV3-1/TRBV3-2; d_call: TRBD1; clone_size: .
cdr3_nt: TGTGCCAGCTCACGACAGGGGCAGGACACTGAAGCTTTCTTT; cdr3_aa: CASSRQGQDTEAFF; j_call: TRBJ1-1; v_call: TRBV18; d_call: TRBD1; clone_size: once
cdr3_nt: TGTGCCAGCAGTTTATTGACGGGACAGGGAAACATTCAGTACTTC; cdr3_aa: CASSLLTGQGNIQYF; j_call: TRBJ2-4; v_call: TRBV28; d_call: TRBD1; clone_size: once
cdr3_nt: TGCAGCGTTGTTAGCGGGGGGCCCTACAATGAGCAGTTCTTC; cdr3_aa: CSVVSGGPYNEQFF; j_call: TRBJ2-1; v_call: TRBV29-1; d_call: TRBD2; clone_size: .
cdr3_nt: TGTGCCAGCAGCTTAGGACAGGGGGGCACCGGGGAGCTGTTTTTT; cdr3_aa: CASSLGQGGTGELFF; j_call: TRBJ2-2; v_call: TRBV7-6; d_call: TRBD1; clone_size: .
cdr3_nt: TGTGCCAGCAGCCCCGGCGGCTCCTACGAGCAGTACTTC; cdr3_aa: CASSPGGSYEQYF; j_call: TRBJ2-7; v_call: TRBV12-3/TRBV12-4; d_call: .; clone_size: .
cdr3_nt: TGCGCCAGCAGCCAGGGACATCGGCAGGCCAGCGGCTACACCTTC; cdr3_aa: CASSQGHRQASGYTF; j_call: TRBJ1-2; v_call: TRBV4-3; d_call: .; clone_size: .
cdr3_nt: TGCGCCAGCGGGCTAGCGGAAGAGACCCAGTACTTC; cdr3_aa: CASGLAEETQYF; j_call: TRBJ2-5; v_call: TRBV5-1; d_call: TRBD2; clone_size: .
cdr3_nt: TGTGCCAGCAGCGTAGGTCTAGCGGAGACCCAGTACTTC; cdr3_aa: CASSVGLAETQYF; j_call: TRBJ2-5; v_call: TRBV9; d_call: .; clone_size: .
cdr3_nt: TGTGCCTGGGTCCCCTTTAGCGGGAGGGCCTTAATTGGCACAGATACGCAGTATTTT; cdr3_aa: CAWVPFSGRALIGTDTQYF; j_call: TRBJ2-3; v_call: TRBV30; d_call: TRBD2; clone_size: .
cdr3_nt: TGCGCCAGCAGGGACAGGGGTGGCAATCAGCCCCAGCATTTT; cdr3_aa: CASRDRGGNQPQHF; j_call: TRBJ1-5; v_call: TRBV10-1; d_call: TRBD1; clone_size: .
cdr3_nt: TGCGCCAGCAGCCATACCGGGACTAGCACAGATACGCAGTATTTT; cdr3_aa: CASSHTGTSTDTQYF; j_call: TRBJ2-3; v_call: TRBV4-3; d_call: .; clone_size: .
cdr3_nt: TGTGCCAGCTCACCGCCGGTGACTAGCGGGGTAGTTAGAGAGCAGTTCTTC; cdr3_aa: CASSPPVTSGVVREQFF; j_call: TRBJ2-1; v_call: TRBV18; d_call: TRBD2; clone_size: .
cdr3_nt: TGTGCCAGCAGTGCCACAGGGGGCTCTTCCTACGAGCAGTACTTC; cdr3_aa: CASSATGGSSYEQYF; j_call: TRBJ2-7; v_call: TRBV28; d_call: TRBD1; clone_size: .
cdr3_nt: TGCGCCAGCAGCCCCACCATAGGACTCTCTGGAAACACCATATATTTT; cdr3_aa: CASSPTIGLSGNTIYF; j_call: TRBJ1-3; v_call: TRBV5-1; d_call: .; clone_size: .